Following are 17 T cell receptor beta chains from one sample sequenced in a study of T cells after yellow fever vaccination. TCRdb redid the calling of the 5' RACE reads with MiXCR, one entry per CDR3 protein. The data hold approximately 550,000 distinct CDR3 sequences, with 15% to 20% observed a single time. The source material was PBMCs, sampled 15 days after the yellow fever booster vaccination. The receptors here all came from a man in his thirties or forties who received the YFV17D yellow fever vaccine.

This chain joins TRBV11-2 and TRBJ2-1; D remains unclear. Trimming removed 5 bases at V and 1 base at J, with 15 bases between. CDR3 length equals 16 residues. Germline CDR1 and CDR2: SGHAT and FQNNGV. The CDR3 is CASSQTPARSYNEQFF. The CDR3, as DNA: TGTGCCAGCAGCCAGACCCCGGCAAGATCCTACAATGAGCAGTTCTTC. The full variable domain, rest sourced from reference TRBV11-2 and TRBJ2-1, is EAGVAQSPRYKIIEKRQSVAFWCNPISGHATLYWYQQILGQGPKLLIQFQNNGVVDDSQLPKDRFSAERLKGVDSTLKIQPAKLEDSAVYLCASSQTPARSYNEQFFGPGTRLTVL.

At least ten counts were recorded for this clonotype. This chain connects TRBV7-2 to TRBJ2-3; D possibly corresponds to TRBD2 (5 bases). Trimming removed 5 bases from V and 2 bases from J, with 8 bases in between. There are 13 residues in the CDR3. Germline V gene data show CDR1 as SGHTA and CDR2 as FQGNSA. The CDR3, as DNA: TGTGCCAGCAGCCTTAGCGTCACAGATACGCAGTATTTT. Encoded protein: CASSLSVTDTQYF.

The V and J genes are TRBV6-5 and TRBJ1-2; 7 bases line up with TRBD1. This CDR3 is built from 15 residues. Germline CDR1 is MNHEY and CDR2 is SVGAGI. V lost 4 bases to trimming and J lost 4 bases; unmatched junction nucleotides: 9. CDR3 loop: CASSSPGQLVYGYTF. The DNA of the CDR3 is TGTGCCAGCAGTTCACCGGGACAGTTGGTCTATGGCTACACCTTC.

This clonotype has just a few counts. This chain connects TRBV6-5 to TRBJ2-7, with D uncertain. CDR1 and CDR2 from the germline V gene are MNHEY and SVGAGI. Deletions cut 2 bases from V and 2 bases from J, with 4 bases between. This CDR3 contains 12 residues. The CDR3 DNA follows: TGTGCCAGCAGTTACCGGACCTACGAGCAGTACTTC. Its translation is CASSYRTYEQYF.

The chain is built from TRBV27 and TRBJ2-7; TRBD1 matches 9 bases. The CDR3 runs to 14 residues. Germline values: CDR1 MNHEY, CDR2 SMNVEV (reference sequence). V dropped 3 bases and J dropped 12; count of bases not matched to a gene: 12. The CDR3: CASSFEQNRGLTYF. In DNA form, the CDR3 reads TGTGCCAGCAGTTTCGAACAGAACAGGGGGCTGACGTACTTC.

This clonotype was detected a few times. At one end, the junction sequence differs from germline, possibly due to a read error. The CDR3 here is CATSRDEGRDKDF. For the CDR3, the DNA is TGTGCCACCAGCAGAGATGAGGGCAGGGATAAAGATTTT. The chain uses TRBV15 and TRBJ2-2; D may correspond to TRBD1 or TRBD2 (5 bases each). CDR3 length: 13 amino acids. Germline V gene lookup returns CDR1 LNHNV and CDR2 YYDKDF (reference sequence).

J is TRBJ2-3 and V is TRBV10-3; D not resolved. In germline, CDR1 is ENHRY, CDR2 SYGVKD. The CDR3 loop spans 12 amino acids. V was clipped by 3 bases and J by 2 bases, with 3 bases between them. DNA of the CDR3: TGTGCCATCAGTGAAAACACAGATACGCAGTATTTT. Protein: CAISENTDTQYF.

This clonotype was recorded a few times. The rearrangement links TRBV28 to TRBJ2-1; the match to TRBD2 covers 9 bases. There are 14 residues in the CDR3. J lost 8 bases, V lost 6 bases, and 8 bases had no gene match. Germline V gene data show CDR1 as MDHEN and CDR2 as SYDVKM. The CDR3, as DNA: TGTGCCAGCAGACCGGGACTAGCCAAACATGAGCAGTTCTTC. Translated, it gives CASRPGLAKHEQFF.

The DNA for the CDR3 is TGTGCCAGCAGCTTTGTTAACGACAGGGTCGAGCAGTACTTC. This encodes CASSFVNDRVEQYF. J is TRBJ2-7 and V is TRBV14, with 7 positions matching TRBD1. V was clipped by 5 bases and J by 6 bases; unmatched bases: 10. The germline gives CDR1 SGHDN, CDR2 FVKESK. The CDR3 has 14 amino acids.

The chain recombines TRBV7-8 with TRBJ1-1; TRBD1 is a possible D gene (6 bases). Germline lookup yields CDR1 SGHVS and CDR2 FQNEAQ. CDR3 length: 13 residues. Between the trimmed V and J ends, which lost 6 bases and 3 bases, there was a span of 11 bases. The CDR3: CASRSQGYTEAFF. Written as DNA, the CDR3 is TGTGCCAGCAGATCGCAGGGGTACACTGAAGCTTTCTTT. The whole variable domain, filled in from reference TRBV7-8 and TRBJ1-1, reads GAGVSQSPRYKVAKRGQDVALRCDPISGHVSLFWYQQALGQGPEFLTYFQNEAQLDKSGLPSDRFFAERPEGSVSTLKIQRTQQEDSAVYLCASRSQGYTEAFFGQGTRLTVV.

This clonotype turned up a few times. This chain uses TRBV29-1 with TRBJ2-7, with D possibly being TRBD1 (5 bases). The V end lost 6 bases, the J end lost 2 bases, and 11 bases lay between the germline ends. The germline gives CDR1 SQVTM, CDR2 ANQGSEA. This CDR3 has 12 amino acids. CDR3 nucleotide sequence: TGCAGCGTACAAGACAGCACCTACGAGCAGTACTTC. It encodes CSVQDSTYEQYF.

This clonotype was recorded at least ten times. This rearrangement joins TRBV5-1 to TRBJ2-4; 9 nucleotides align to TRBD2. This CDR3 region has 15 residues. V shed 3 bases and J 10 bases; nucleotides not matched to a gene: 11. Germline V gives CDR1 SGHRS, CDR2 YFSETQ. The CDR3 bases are TGCGCCAGCAGCTCCGAACTAGCGGGCCCAGGAATTCAGTACTTC. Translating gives CASSSELAGPGIQYF.

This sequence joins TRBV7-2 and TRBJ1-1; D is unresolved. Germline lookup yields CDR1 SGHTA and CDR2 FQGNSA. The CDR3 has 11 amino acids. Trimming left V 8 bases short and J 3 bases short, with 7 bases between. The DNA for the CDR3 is TGTGCCAGCCGGCGGGACACTGAAGCTTTCTTT. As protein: CASRRDTEAFF.

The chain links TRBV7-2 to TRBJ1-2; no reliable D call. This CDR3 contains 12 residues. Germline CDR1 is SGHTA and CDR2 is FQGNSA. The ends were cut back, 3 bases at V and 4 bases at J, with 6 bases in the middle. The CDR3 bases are TGTGCCAGCAGCTTTGAGGGCTATGGCTACACCTTC. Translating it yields CASSFEGYGYTF.

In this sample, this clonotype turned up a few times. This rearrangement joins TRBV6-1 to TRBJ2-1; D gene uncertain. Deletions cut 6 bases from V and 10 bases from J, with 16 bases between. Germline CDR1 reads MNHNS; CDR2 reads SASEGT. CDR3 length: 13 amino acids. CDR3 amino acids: CASRDPLTQEQFF. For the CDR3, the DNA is TGTGCCAGCAGAGACCCCCTTACACAGGAGCAGTTCTTC.

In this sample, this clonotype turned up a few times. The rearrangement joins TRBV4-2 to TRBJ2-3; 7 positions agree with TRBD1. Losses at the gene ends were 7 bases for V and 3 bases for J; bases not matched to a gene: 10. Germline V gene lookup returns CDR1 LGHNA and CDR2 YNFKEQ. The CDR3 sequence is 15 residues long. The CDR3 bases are TGTGCCAGCACTTCGACAGGGCGGTGGACAGATACGCAGTATTTT. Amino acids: CASTSTGRWTDTQYF.

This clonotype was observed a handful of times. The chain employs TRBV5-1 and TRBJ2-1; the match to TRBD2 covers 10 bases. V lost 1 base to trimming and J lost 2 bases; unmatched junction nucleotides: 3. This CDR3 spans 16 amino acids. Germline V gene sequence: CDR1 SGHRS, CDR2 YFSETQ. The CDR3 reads CASSLSLAGAYNEQFF. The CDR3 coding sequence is TGCGCCAGCAGCTTGTCGCTAGCGGGGGCCTACAATGAGCAGTTCTTC.